A single sample gave rise to the 21 T cell receptor beta chains below, sequenced in a study of blood T cell repertoires in COVID-19. Sequencing used immunoSEQ multiplex PCR; TCRdb keeps in-frame clones, though not all of them. The profile shows 300,000 or so clones, 85% to 90% of them singletons. The sequenced material came from peripheral blood. Every receptor here comes from a woman aged 40 to 50 with acute or convalescent COVID-19.

The chain is built from TRBV30 and TRBJ1-4; no reliable D call. The CDR3 spans 13 residues. CDR1 is GTSNPN, CDR2 SVGIG, per germline (reference sequence). Trimming stripped 0 bases from V and 2 bases from J, with 4 bases between. The CDR3 coding sequence is TGTGCCTGGAGTGTACGGACTAATGAAAAACTGTTTTTT. It translates to CAWSVRTNEKLFF.

This clone was detected only a few times. The genes are TRBV25-1 and TRBJ2-1; D remains ambiguous. The CDR3 runs 12 residues. Germline CDR1 and CDR2: MGHDK and SYGVNS. The V and J ends lost 5 bases and 6 bases respectively, with 8 bases between them. CDR3 in amino acids: CASSHSSNEQFF. CDR3 bases: TGTGCCAGCAGTCACAGTTCCAATGAGCAGTTCTTC.

This clone appeared a few times. The chain uses TRBV10-3 and TRBJ1-5; tentative D call: TRBD1 (5 bases). V was shortened by 4 bases and J by 3 bases, with 7 bases between the two germline ends. The germline V gene encodes CDR1 ENHRY and CDR2 SYGVKD. CDR3 length: 13 amino acids. The CDR3 region is CAISAGNNQPQHF. The CDR3 DNA reads TGTGCCATCAGTGCAGGGAACAATCAGCCCCAGCATTTT.

The CDR3 coding sequence is TGCGCCAGTAAACAATCCATGGTGACCGTTCGGGAGTTCTTC. This translates into CASKQSMVTVREFF. The gene calls are TRBV4-1 and TRBJ2-1; D is ambiguous. The CDR3 covers 14 residues. V gave up 9 bases and J gave up 14 bases, with 26 bases separating them. Germline loops: CDR1 MGHRA, CDR2 YSYEKL.

The J gene is TRBJ2-7, the V gene TRBV2; TRBD1 aligns across 12 bases. Germline-derived CDR1 and CDR2 are SNHLY and FYNNEI. The CDR3 has 13 residues. Unmatched junction bases numbered 5, after V lost 8 bases and J lost 6 bases. The CDR3 region is CASRDRGRLEQYV. CDR3 coding DNA: TGTGCCAGCCGGGACAGGGGGCGCCTCGAGCAGTACGTC.

The gene calls are TRBV7-8 and TRBJ1-3; D uncertain. V was trimmed by 2 bases and J by 4 bases, leaving 6 bases between them. The CDR3 is made up of 13 amino acids. From germline, CDR1 is SGHVS and CDR2 FQNEAQ. CDR3 sequence (DNA): TGTGCCAGCAGCTTATCATCAGGAAACACCATATATTTT. Protein: CASSLSSGNTIYF.

The chain recombines TRBV5-1 with TRBJ2-1; tentative D call: TRBD2 (6 bases). The CDR3 covers 16 residues. Between the trimmed V and J ends, which lost 3 bases and 0 bases, there was a span of 13 bases. Germline V gene lookup returns CDR1 SGHRS and CDR2 YFSETQ. The CDR3 DNA follows: TGCGCCAGCAGCTCGACTAGGGGAGGCTCCTACAATGAGCAGTTCTTC. Protein sequence: CASSSTRGGSYNEQFF.

The chain couples TRBV19 to TRBJ1-6, with D maybe TRBD1 (6 bases). The length of the CDR3 is 15 residues. Deletions cut 3 bases from V and 8 bases from J, with 14 bases between. Germline V gives CDR1 LNHDA, CDR2 SQIVND (reference sequence). CDR3 sequence reads: CASSIRQEPYSPLHF. DNA of the CDR3: TGTGCCAGTAGTATTAGACAGGAGCCTTATTCACCCCTCCACTTT.

The chain joins TRBV12-5 to TRBJ1-4, with 11 nucleotides matching TRBD1. The CDR3 has 16 amino acids. Trimming took 6 bases from V and 6 from J; bases not matched to a gene: 9. The germline CDR1 and CDR2 sequences are LGHNT and FRNRAP. The CDR3 region is CASGPTPGQGDEKLFF. CDR3 nucleotides: TGTGCTAGTGGACCCACTCCGGGACAGGGGGATGAAAAACTGTTTTTT.

This clone came up a few times. The J gene is TRBJ2-2, the V gene TRBV24-1; TRBD1 aligns across 8 bases. The germline CDR1 and CDR2 sequences are KGHDR and SFDVKD. The J segment lost 3 bases and the V segment lost 4 bases, leaving 6 bases of the junction unmatched. The CDR3 spans 16 residues. The CDR3 reads CATSDLEQGDTGELFF. CDR3 coding DNA: TGTGCCACCAGTGACCTAGAACAGGGGGACACCGGGGAGCTGTTTTTT.

This clone is a singleton in its sample. The chain uses TRBV5-1 and TRBJ2-5; no definite D call. There are 13 residues in the CDR3. Germline V gene lookup returns CDR1 SGHRS and CDR2 YFSETQ. V lost 1 base to trimming and J lost 1 base, with 5 bases between them. This CDR3 reads CASSLPTQETQYF. The CDR3 DNA follows: TGCGCCAGCAGCTTGCCTACCCAAGAGACCCAGTACTTC.

This sequence joins TRBV4-1 and TRBJ1-5; D is unclear. Germline-derived CDR1 and CDR2 are MGHRA and YSYEKL. CDR3 length: 17 residues. The germline V and J ends were trimmed by 4 bases and 1 base, with 17 bases remaining between them. CDR3 sequence reads: CASSPRGGRASNQPQHF. As DNA, the CDR3 is TGCGCCAGCAGCCCCCGAGGCGGGCGGGCAAGCAATCAGCCCCAGCATTTT.

The V call is TRBV30, the J call TRBJ1-5, with unresolved D. Germline V gene lookup returns CDR1 GTSNPN and CDR2 SVGIG (reference sequence). The ends were cut back, 5 bases at V and 5 bases at J, with 10 bases in the middle. This CDR3 region has 12 residues. CDR3 nucleotides: TGTGCCTGGGCCGGGGATGATCAGCCCCAGCATTTT. This sequence encodes CAWAGDDQPQHF.

On this clone: Relative to the germline gene, one junction end is altered; a read error may explain this. The chain carries TRBV5-1 and TRBJ1-1, with a tentative D call TRBD1 (5 bases). CDR1 is SGHRS, CDR2 YFSETQ, per germline. This CDR3 has 14 amino acids. The CDR3 sequence: CASSLPESDTKAFF. As DNA, the CDR3 is TGCGCCAGCAGCTTGCCAGAGTCGGACACTAAAGCTTTCTTT. Variable domain in full (rest from reference TRBV5-1 and TRBJ1-1): KAGVTQTPRYLIKTRGQQVTLSCSPISGHRSVSWYQQTPGQGLQFLFEYFSETQRNKGNFPGRFSGRQFSNSRSEMNVSTLELGDSALYLCASSLPESDTKAFFGQGTRLTVV.

DNA for the CDR3: TGTGCCAGTATGGACAGTTCTAACTATGGCTACACCTTC. Protein product: CASMDSSNYGYTF. The rearrangement uses TRBV19 and TRBJ1-2; possible D gene TRBD1, 6 bases. Germline V gives CDR1 LNHDA, CDR2 SQIVND (reference sequence). V dropped 7 bases and J dropped 0 bases, with 9 bases sitting between them. The CDR3 has 13 amino acids.

This sequence joins TRBV18 and TRBJ1-4; 7 positions match TRBD1. There are 15 residues in the CDR3. Trimming at V came to 1 base and at J to 4 bases, leaving 3 bases not matched to a gene. The V gene's germline CDR1 is KGHSH and CDR2 LQKENI. CDR3 DNA: TGTGCCAGCTCACCACTTGGGACAGATAATGAAAAACTGTTTTTT. Encoded protein: CASSPLGTDNEKLFF.

In this sample, this clone turned up once. This chain links TRBV14 with TRBJ2-1; maybe TRBD1 (6 bases). The CDR3 runs 15 residues. V was pared by 4 bases and J by 6 bases, with 16 bases between. From germline, CDR1 is SGHDN and CDR2 FVKESK. CDR3 sequence reads: CASSRGLSAVNEQFF. The CDR3, as DNA: TGTGCCAGCAGCCGGGGGCTATCTGCGGTCAATGAGCAGTTCTTC.

CDR3 sequence reads: CASSQDPSGGPVLQQYF. CDR3 nucleotide sequence: TGCGCCAGCAGCCAAGATCCTAGCGGGGGCCCCGTCCTTCAGCAGTACTTC. J is TRBJ2-5 and V is TRBV4-1; 10 bases map to TRBD2. The germline V gene encodes CDR1 MGHRA and CDR2 YSYEKL. CDR3 length: 17 residues. V shed 0 bases and J 11 bases; nucleotides not matched to a gene: 15.

V is TRBV6-7 and J is TRBJ1-2; 8 bases are shared with TRBD1. TRBV6-7 is an open reading frame, and its role is uncertain. The V and J ends lost 5 bases and 2 bases, in that order; junction bases with no gene match: 10. The CDR3 is 16 residues long. The CDR3 loop reads CASSQPIRQGNYGYTF. CDR3 coding DNA: TGTGCCAGCAGTCAACCAATCCGACAGGGGAACTATGGCTACACCTTC.

The V gene is TRBV2, the J gene TRBJ1-5; D perhaps matches TRBD1 (6 bases). Looked up from germline, CDR1 is SNHLY and CDR2 is FYNNEI. This CDR3 spans 12 amino acids. Trimming stripped 4 bases from V and 5 bases from J, with 6 bases between. Here the CDR3 DNA reads TGTGCCAGCAGTGGACAGGATCAGCCCCAGCATTTT. It encodes CASSGQDQPQHF. Together with reference TRBV2 and TRBJ1-5, the CDR3 gives the full variable domain: EPEVTQTPSHQVTQMGQEVILRCVPISNHLYFYWYRQILGQKVEFLVSFYNNEISEKSEIFDDQFSVERPDGSNFTLKIRSTKLEDSAMYFCASSGQDQPQHFGDGTRLSIL.

The J gene is TRBJ1-4, the V gene TRBV30; the D is unclear. CDR1 and CDR2 (germline): GTSNPN, SVGIG (reference sequence). V was shortened by 1 base and J by 8 bases, with 14 bases between the two germline ends. The CDR3 length is 14 residues. CDR3 region: CAWSDSGRGEKLFF. CDR3 nucleotide sequence: TGTGCCTGGAGTGATAGTGGGAGAGGGGAAAAACTGTTTTTT.